One and the same sample provided the 17 T cell receptor beta chains below, sequenced in a study of blood T cell repertoires in COVID-19. Generated by immunoSEQ multiplex PCR, the TCRdb table keeps only in-frame clones and is missing some. The table lists around 150,000 clones, about 90% of them singletons. Sequencing was done on a sample of peripheral blood. Every receptor here comes from a woman aged 55-69 years with active or convalescent COVID-19.

The V gene is TRBV25-1, the J gene TRBJ1-1; D possibly corresponds to TRBD1 (5 bases). This CDR3 is 14 amino acids long. CDR1 is MGHDK, CDR2 SYGVNS, per germline. V dropped 2 bases and J dropped 0 bases, with 7 bases sitting between them. CDR3 protein: CASSEDRLNTEAFF. DNA of the CDR3: TGTGCCAGCAGTGAAGACAGATTGAACACTGAAGCTTTCTTT.

In the case of this clone: This is likely an artifact of a read error, given a far larger clone one base away. V gene TRBV10-2 combines with J gene TRBJ1-2, with D possibly being TRBD1 (6 bases). The CDR3 covers 15 residues. Trimming took 8 bases from V and 3 from J, leaving 19 bases between them. Germline-derived CDR1 and CDR2 are WSHSY and SAAADI. CDR3: CASWGPVTGHYGYTF. CDR3 nucleotide sequence: TGCGCCAGCTGGGGACCGGTGACAGGACACTATGGCTACACCTTC.

This clone was recorded a few times. The chain combines TRBV6-5 with TRBJ1-1; 7 bases agree with TRBD1. Germline assignment: CDR1 MNHEY and CDR2 SVGAGI. V gave up 7 bases and J gave up 7 bases; unmatched junction bases: 6. This CDR3 is 12 amino acids long. The CDR3 is CASTKTGDEAFF. In nucleotides, the CDR3 is TGTGCCAGCACCAAAACAGGGGATGAAGCTTTCTTT.

This chain joins TRBV4-3 and TRBJ1-2; D may be TRBD1 (5 bases). CDR3 length equals 14 residues. Germline lookup yields CDR1 LGHNA and CDR2 YSLEER. Trimming took off 0 bases at V and 2 bases at J, with 7 bases between the two ends. The CDR3 DNA reads TGCGCCAGCAGCCAAGATCGGGGGAACTATGGCTACACCTTC. This translates into CASSQDRGNYGYTF.

This sequence joins TRBV12-3 or TRBV12-4 and TRBJ1-5; no clear D gene. The CDR3 spans 13 residues. V was cut by 3 bases and J by 1 base, with 4 bases left in between. The CDR3 protein is CASSFESNQPQHF. The DNA for the CDR3 is TGTGCCAGCAGTTTTGAGAGCAATCAGCCCCAGCATTTT.

CDR3: CASGKDLHSYEQYF. For the CDR3, the DNA is TGTGCCAGCGGGAAGGACTTACACTCCTACGAGCAGTACTTC. V usage is TRBV7-9 and J usage is TRBJ2-7; D is possibly TRBD2 (5 bases). The germline CDR1 and CDR2 sequences are SEHNR and FQNEAQ (reference sequence). Trimming cost V 8 bases and J 0 bases, with 14 bases left between them. The CDR3 extends over 14 amino acids. The full variable domain, completed using reference TRBV7-9 and TRBJ2-7, is DTGVSQNPRHKITKRGQNVTFRCDPISEHNRLYWYRQTLGQGPEFLTYFQNEAQLEKSRLLSDRFSAERPKGSFSTLEIQRTEQGDSAMYLCASGKDLHSYEQYFGPGTRLTVT.

V is TRBV10-3 and J is TRBJ2-2; possible D gene TRBD1, 6 bases. Germline V gene sequence: CDR1 ENHRY, CDR2 SYGVKD. The CDR3 has 13 residues. The CDR3 is CAIAQGVTGELFF. For the CDR3, the DNA is TGTGCAATCGCACAGGGTGTCACCGGGGAGCTGTTTTTT.

This clone was seen a single time. The chain uses TRBV5-1 and TRBJ2-5; 12 bases line up with TRBD1. Germline CDR1 and CDR2: SGHRS and YFSETQ. The J segment lost 5 bases and the V segment lost 4 bases, leaving 9 bases of the junction unmatched. The CDR3 runs 16 residues. As DNA, the CDR3 is TGCGCCAGCAGCCGTGGGACAGGGGGCGCGACGGAGACCCAGTACTTC. Translation: CASSRGTGGATETQYF.

V and J are TRBV7-2 and TRBJ2-2; 7 nucleotides line up with TRBD2. The CDR3 length is 17 residues. The V gene's germline CDR1 is SGHTA and CDR2 FQGNSA. The V and J ends lost 5 bases and 0 bases, in that order; junction bases with no gene match: 9. The CDR3 sequence is CASSPSGRTSNTGELFF. The DNA of the CDR3 is TGTGCCAGCAGCCCTAGCGGCAGGACATCGAACACCGGGGAGCTGTTTTTT.

The chain recombines TRBV9 with TRBJ1-6, with a weak D call TRBD1 (6 bases). Germline V gene lookup returns CDR1 SGDLS and CDR2 YYNGEE. V was clipped by 0 bases and J by 9 bases, with 10 bases between them. The CDR3 covers 14 residues. The CDR3 sequence: CASSVGQGSSPLHF. The CDR3 DNA follows: TGTGCCAGCAGCGTAGGTCAGGGGAGTTCACCCCTCCACTTT.

The table lists this clone with a count of one. As DNA, the CDR3 is TGTGCCAGCAGCTTAAACGGCAGGGCAGGAAACACCATATATTTT. It translates to CASSLNGRAGNTIYF. The chain links TRBV7-2 to TRBJ1-3, with TRBD1 as a possible D gene (5 bases). This CDR3 contains 15 residues. Per the germline V gene, CDR1 is SGHTA and CDR2 is FQGNSA. Trimming left V 2 bases short and J 4 bases short, with 12 bases between.

J is TRBJ2-5 and V is TRBV7-9; 11 bases align to TRBD2. V lost 2 bases, J lost 5 bases, and 1 base stayed unmatched. Germline V CDR1 and CDR2: SEHNR, FQNEAQ (reference sequence). The CDR3 consists of 14 residues. The CDR3 loop reads CASSLIAGGETQYF. CDR3 nucleotides: TGTGCCAGCAGCTTAATAGCGGGAGGGGAGACCCAGTACTTC. Drawing the rest from reference TRBV7-9 and TRBJ2-5, the complete variable domain is DTGVSQNPRHKITKRGQNVTFRCDPISEHNRLYWYRQTLGQGPEFLTYFQNEAQLEKSRLLSDRFSAERPKGSFSTLEIQRTEQGDSAMYLCASSLIAGGETQYFGPGTRLLVL.

By its share, this clone is medium-sized (0.01 to 0.1%). V and J are TRBV10-3 and TRBJ1-6; D is possibly TRBD1 (6 bases). CDR3 length equals 14 residues. The germline gives CDR1 ENHRY, CDR2 SYGVKD. Trimming took 5 bases from V and 8 from J, leaving 13 bases between them. The CDR3 loop is CAISSRDTDSPLHF. The CDR3 DNA reads TGTGCCATCAGTAGCCGGGACACGGATTCACCCCTCCACTTT.

V usage is TRBV6-5 and J usage is TRBJ1-1; D is possibly TRBD1 (5 bases). Germline V CDR1 and CDR2: MNHEY, SVGAGI. Trimming took 4 bases from V and 4 from J, leaving 19 bases between them. This CDR3 region has 16 residues. CDR3 DNA: TGTGCCAGCAGTTGGACACCCCCGCCGTGGAGCACTGAAGCTTTCTTT. It yields the protein CASSWTPPPWSTEAFF.

The chain combines TRBV6-5 with TRBJ1-2; TRBD1 agrees at 7 bases. V gave up 6 bases and J gave up 2 bases; unmatched junction bases: 6. Germline V lookup: CDR1 MNHEY, CDR2 SVGAGI. CDR3 length: 14 amino acids. The CDR3 nucleotides are TGTGCCAGCAGCACGGACAGGAGGAACTATGGCTACACCTTC. Translated, it gives CASSTDRRNYGYTF.

This chain joins TRBV20-1 and TRBJ1-1; no definite D call. Germline CDR1 DFQATT, CDR2 SNEGSKA (reference sequence). The CDR3 covers 13 residues. V was clipped by 3 bases and J by 6 bases, with 14 bases between them. In nucleotides, the CDR3 is TGCAGTGCTAGTACGGGGTCTAACGCTGAAGCTTTCTTT. This codes for CSASTGSNAEAFF.

The chain recombines TRBV18 with TRBJ2-5; TRBD2 agrees at 7 bases. The CDR3 consists of 16 residues. The germline gives CDR1 KGHSH, CDR2 LQKENI. The J segment lost 5 bases and the V segment lost 4 bases, leaving 13 bases of the junction unmatched. The CDR3 loop reads CASSLRRSGEGETQYF. The CDR3, as DNA: TGTGCCAGCTCACTTCGAAGATCCGGGGAGGGCGAGACCCAGTACTTC.